This T cell receptor beta chain derives from a study of cytomegalovirus exposure and HLA in healthy donors. General study points: The authors later found most CMV-associated TCR beta chains appeared HLA-restricted. Data from an earlier analysis indicated that most TCR beta V segments were productive either about 87% or about 30% of the time. Other equally common chains were less clonally expanded than HLA-associated TCR beta chains, a later analysis showed.

Comments on this clone: No antigen is known for it.

This CDR3 has 13 amino acids. Germline values: CDR1 SGHTA, CDR2 FQGNSA. The V gene lost 8 bases and the J gene lost 8 bases, with 13 bases spanning the gap. PCR primers comprised 60 Vbeta and 13 Jbeta primers. Libraries were prepared by immunoSEQ multiplex PCR; TCRdb keeps only in-frame clonotypes and omits some of them. The sample yields roughly 190,000 clones, about four fifths seen once. This chain links TRBV7-2 with TRBJ1-6; the D gene is possibly TRBD1 (6 bases). The receptor's source is a woman aged 40 to 49 in good health and CMV-seronegative. Sequences were obtained from PBMCs. The CDR3 sequence is CASAWAGDSPLHF. In DNA, the CDR3 is TGTGCCAGCGCATGGGCAGGGGATTCACCCCTCCACTTT. The entire variable domain, with the rest obtained from reference TRBV7-2 and TRBJ1-6, is as follows: GAGVSQSPSNKVTEKGKDVELRCDPISGHTALYWYRQSLGQGLEFLIYFQGNSAPDKSGLPSDRFSAERTGGSVSTLTIQRTQQEDSAVYLCASAWAGDSPLHFGNGTRLTVT.